This TCR beta chain was sequenced during a study of human T cells and chemical hapten exposure (dated by TCRdb to about 2021). Background on the whole study: For sensitization, 2% DPC in acetone was applied to a roughly 2 cm by roughly 2 cm area of upper inner arm skin. Throughout the roughly 25-week study period, patients were also given weekly therapeutic DPC doses on the scalp. The mostly female patient cohort included alopecia areata with under or over 50% scalp involvement, alopecia totalis and alopecia universalis. Patch tests used Finn chambers with 0.01% DPC on the upper back, scored after 6 days by International Contact Dermatitis Research Group standards. This study followed changes in the peripheral blood TCR repertoire in vivo during primary and secondary sensitization of alopecia patients to the hapten diphenylcyclopropenone (DPC). Libraries were pooled for sequencing, and variation in per-sample TCR yields was attributed mainly to small differences in library volumes within the pool. Twenty-nine alopecia patients gave blood for TCR sequencing at one to four time points (pre-sensitization, 2, 6 and 24 weeks). Blood samples were taken from patients before sensitization (week 0) and then at 2, 6 and about 24 weeks after DPC sensitization. What the research found in general, with its limitations: Repeated subsampling changed both the strength of the expansion versus patch-test correlation and the threshold at which that correlation became significant. Expanded TCRs formed significantly more large CDR3 similarity clusters than pre-sensitization or healthy control sets, consistent with antigen-driven responses. The number of TCRs above 1 in 1000 frequency did not change with DPC sensitization; there was no evidence of global repertoire structure alterations. The number of PT1 expanded TCRs positively correlated with patch test score, significant at thresholds 8, 16 and 32 but not 4. Because every patient had alopecia, a presumed autoimmune disease, the patients' immune response might differ from that of healthy individuals.

Including cysteine and phenylalanine, the CDR3 has 15 amino acids. Only CDR3 DNA is held: 45 bases, read in frame from base 1. Per the germline V gene, MNHNS is the CDR1 and SASEGT is the CDR2. Library construction relied on RACE. TCRdb names NextSeq 500 as the instrument used. During library preparation, unique molecular identifiers were attached to individual cDNA molecules so that TCRs could be counted quantitatively and reproducibly. Both TCR alpha and TCR beta chains were sequenced from each blood RNA sample. On the study's bioinformatics: The median number of TCRs per sample was approximately 98,000, ranging from about 23,224 to 750,000. V, J and CDR3 annotation of the TCR reads was performed with the Decombinator software suite. To make PS versus PT1 abundance plots, every sample was subsampled to the same number of TCRs (28,000). TCRs were defined as expanded if absent before sensitization and observed at least eight times at the 2-week time point. TCRdb reran the public reads through fastp at Q25 and MiXCR, keeping productive beta chains. All rows with the same CDR3 protein become a single entry with the most common DNA and genes. The V and J calls were not made by the authors but by TCRdb's processing. The sample includes about 82,000 distinct CDR3 sequences, with approximately 12% observed a single time. The ten largest clones capture 3.5% to 4.5% of the sample.

Notes on this clonotype: The antigen it binds to is not known. One junction end disagrees with the germline gene, perhaps due to a read error.

The sample's time point label, decoded: patch test 1, 2 weeks after DPC sensitization. Reading the label with the study, this specimen's treatment or condition is: therapeutic diphenylcyclopropenone sensitization with weekly scalp DPC. At every patch-test visit, the blood draw took place before the patch test was put on. To be eligible, patients had to be aged 18 to 70, diagnosed with alopecia and judged suitable for DPC therapy, while pregnant patients were excluded. Total RNA was isolated from unfractionated whole blood collected in Tempus Blood RNA tubes. The source of this sequence is a woman in her 50s with alopecia areata. Some clones in this sample may be carry-over from other donors' samples. This chain is built from TRBV6-1 and TRBJ2-7; the D region may be TRBD1 or TRBD2, each matching 6 bases equally. The specimen comprised whole blood, sampled in connection with sensitization to the hapten diphenylcyclopropenone (DPC). The nucleotide sequence is TGTGGCAGCAGTGAAATGGGGGGCAACTTCTACGAGCAGTACTTC. It specifies CGSSEMGGNFYEQYF.